These T cell receptor beta chains were read from a single sample in a study of blood T cell repertoires in COVID-19. This table comes from immunoSEQ multiplex PCR, and its TCRdb copy is limited to in-frame clones, with some not included. Of roughly 360,000 clones listed, approximately 80% are singletons. Sequenced material: peripheral blood. The source is a human donor with acute or convalescent COVID-19. The donor label of this sample is uncertain. The CDR3 runs from the conserved cysteine through the conserved F or W. D genes are given only for firm matches. Clone size is stated in some rows and not others, as once, few, many or a class when expanded.

>TRBV27|.|TRBJ2-7|.
TGTGCCAGCAGGGGAGGTTATAGGTCAAGCTACGAGCAGTACTTC
CASRGGYRSSYEQYF
>TRBV4-1|TRBD1|TRBJ2-7|.
TGCGCCAGCAGCCAAGTCGGACAGGGAGCTTGGAACGAGCAGTACTTC
CASSQVGQGAWNEQYF
>TRBV5-5|.|TRBJ1-1|.
TGTGCCAGCAGCTTAGCTAGGTTAAACACTGAAGCTTTCTTT
CASSLARLNTEAFF
>TRBV7-9|TRBD1|TRBJ1-1|.
TGTGCCAGCAGATTAGGGACAGGGGGACTGAACACTGAAGCTTTCTTT
CASRLGTGGLNTEAFF
>TRBV18|.|TRBJ2-5|.
TGTGCCAGCTCACCGGAGACAGGATCATCGGAGACCCAGTACTTC
CASSPETGSSETQYF
>TRBV3-1/TRBV3-2|.|TRBJ2-3|.
TGTGCCAGCAGCCAAGTCCGAACACACACAGATACGCAGTATTTT
CASSQVRTHTDTQYF
>TRBV7-8|TRBD1|TRBJ2-7|few
TGTGCCAGCAGCTTTAACACGGGACAGGGGCCCTACGAGCAGTACTTC
CASSFNTGQGPYEQYF
>TRBV2|TRBD2|TRBJ2-2|few
TGTGCCGGCTCGGGACTAGCGTATGGCGGGGAGCTGTTTTTT
CAGSGLAYGGELFF
>TRBV5-1|TRBD1|TRBJ1-1|.
TGCGCCAGCAGCCCACAGGGGGGGAGGACTGAAGCTTTCTTT
CASSPQGGRTEAFF
>TRBV5-6|.|TRBJ2-7|.
TGTGCCAGCAGCTTTGCGGATCCTTACGAGCAGTACTTC
CASSFADPYEQYF
>TRBV30|.|TRBJ1-1|.
TGTGCCGGAACCCGGGACAAAGTGAACACTGAAGCTTTCTTT
CAGTRDKVNTEAFF
>TRBV15|TRBD1|TRBJ1-4|.
TGTGCCACCAGCAGAGATCGGGACAGGAATGAAAAACTGTTTTTT
CATSRDRDRNEKLFF
>TRBV19|.|TRBJ2-7|.
TGTGCCAGTAGTACCACCGGGGTCCCCACCTACGAGCAGTACTTC
CASSTTGVPTYEQYF
>TRBV25-1|TRBD1|TRBJ2-1|.
TGTGCCAGCAGTGCGATTCGACAGGGCTTGGATGAGCAGTTCTTC
CASSAIRQGLDEQFF
>TRBV4-1|TRBD2|TRBJ2-1|.
TGCGCCAGCAGCATCGACGGGGGGGCCTACAATGAGCAGTTCTTC
CASSIDGGAYNEQFF
>TRBV6-5|.|TRBJ1-1|.
TGTGCCAGCTCTTCCGCAGTCAACGAAGCTTTCTTT
CASSSAVNEAFF
>TRBV6-5|.|TRBJ1-2|once
TGTGCCAGCAGTTATACAGGGAATGGCTACACCTTC
CASSYTGNGYTF
>TRBV20-1|.|TRBJ1-1|.
TGCAGTGCTAGTCTCCCGGGACACTACACTGAAGCTTTCTTT
CSASLPGHYTEAFF
>TRBV18|TRBD1|TRBJ2-7|.
TGTGCCAGCTCGCGGGACAGGGCGGACGAGCAGTACTTC
CASSRDRADEQYF
>TRBV30|.|TRBJ2-1|.
TGTGCCTGGAGTGGAGGATGGAATAGCGGCTCCTACAATGAGCAGTTCTTC
CAWSGGWNSGSYNEQFF
>TRBV9|TRBD2|TRBJ2-5|once
TGTGCCAGCAGCCCCTCATCTAGCGGGAGGGCCGGTGAGACCCAGTACTTC
CASSPSSSGRAGETQYF
>TRBV11-2|.|TRBJ2-1|.
TGTGCCAGCAGCTTAGCGGGAGCTGGCAATGAGCAGTTCTTC
CASSLAGAGNEQFF
>TRBV2|.|TRBJ1-3|.
TGTGCCAGCAGTCGAAGTCGAGGAGGAAACACCATATATTTT
CASSRSRGGNTIYF
>TRBV9|TRBD1|TRBJ2-1|once
TGTGCCAGCAGCGTATTCTCTGCCGGGACAGGTTACAATGAGCAGTTCTTC
CASSVFSAGTGYNEQFF
>TRBV4-2|.|TRBJ2-1|.
TGTGCCAGCAGCCAGAGCGGACCCTATAATGAGCAGTTCTTC
CASSQSGPYNEQFF
>TRBV5-8|TRBD1|TRBJ2-1|once
TGTGCCAGCACCTTACAGGGGCGGTCCTACAATGAGCAGTTCTTC
CASTLQGRSYNEQFF
>TRBV7-8|TRBD2|TRBJ2-1|.
TGTGCCAGCAGCGAACTAGCGGGAGTCTACAATGAGCAGTTCTTC
CASSELAGVYNEQFF